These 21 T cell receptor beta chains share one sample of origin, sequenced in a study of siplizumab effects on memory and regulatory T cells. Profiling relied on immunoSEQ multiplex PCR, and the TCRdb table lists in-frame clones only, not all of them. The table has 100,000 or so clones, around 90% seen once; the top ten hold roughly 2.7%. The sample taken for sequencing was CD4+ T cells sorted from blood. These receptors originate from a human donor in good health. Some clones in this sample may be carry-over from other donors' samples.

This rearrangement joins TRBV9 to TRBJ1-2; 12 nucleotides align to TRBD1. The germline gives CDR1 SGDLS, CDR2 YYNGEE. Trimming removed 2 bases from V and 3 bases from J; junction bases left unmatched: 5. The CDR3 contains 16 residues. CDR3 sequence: CASSVGTGGSDYGYTF. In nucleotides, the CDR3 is TGTGCCAGCAGCGTGGGGACAGGGGGCTCGGACTATGGCTACACCTTC.

CDR3 in DNA: TGCAGCGTTGGGGCCAGGACTGGGAGTTCAGATACGCAGTATTTT. Translated: CSVGARTGSSDTQYF. V is TRBV29-1 and J is TRBJ2-3; D possibly corresponds to TRBD2 (5 bases). This CDR3 is built from 15 residues. The germline V and J ends were trimmed by 4 bases and 4 bases, with 18 bases remaining between them. Germline CDR1 and CDR2: SQVTM and ANQGSEA.

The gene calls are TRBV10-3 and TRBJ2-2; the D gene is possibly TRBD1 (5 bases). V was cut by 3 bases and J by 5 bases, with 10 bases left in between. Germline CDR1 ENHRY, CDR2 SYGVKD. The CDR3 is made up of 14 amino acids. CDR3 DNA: TGTGCCATCAGTGATAGGACAACGACCGGGGAGCTGTTTTTT. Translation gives CAISDRTTTGELFF.

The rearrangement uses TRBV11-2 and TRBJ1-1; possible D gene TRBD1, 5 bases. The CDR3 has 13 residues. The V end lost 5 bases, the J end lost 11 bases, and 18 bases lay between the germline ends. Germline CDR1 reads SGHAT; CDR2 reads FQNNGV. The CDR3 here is CASSLLWGRVAFF. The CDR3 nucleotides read TGTGCCAGCAGCCTCCTTTGGGGCAGGGTGGCTTTCTTT.

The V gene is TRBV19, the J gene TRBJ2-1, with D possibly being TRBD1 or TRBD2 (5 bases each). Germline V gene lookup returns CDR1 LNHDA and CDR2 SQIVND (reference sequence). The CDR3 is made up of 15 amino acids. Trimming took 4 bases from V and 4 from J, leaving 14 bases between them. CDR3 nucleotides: TGTGCCAGTAGTAGACCCGGGGCAGCTTACAATGAGCAGTTCTTC. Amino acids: CASSRPGAAYNEQFF.

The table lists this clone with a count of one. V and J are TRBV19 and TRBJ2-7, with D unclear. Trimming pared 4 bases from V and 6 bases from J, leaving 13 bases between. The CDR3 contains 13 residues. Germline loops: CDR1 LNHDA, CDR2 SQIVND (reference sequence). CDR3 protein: CASSRARDREQYF. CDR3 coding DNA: TGTGCCAGTAGTAGGGCCAGAGATCGCGAGCAGTACTTC.

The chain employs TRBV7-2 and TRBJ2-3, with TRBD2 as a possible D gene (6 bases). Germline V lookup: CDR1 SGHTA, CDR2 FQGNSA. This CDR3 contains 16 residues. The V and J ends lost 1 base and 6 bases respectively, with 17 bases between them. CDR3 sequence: CASSLGGRGKIDTQYF. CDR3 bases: TGTGCCAGCAGCTTAGGAGGGCGGGGCAAGATCGATACGCAGTATTTT.

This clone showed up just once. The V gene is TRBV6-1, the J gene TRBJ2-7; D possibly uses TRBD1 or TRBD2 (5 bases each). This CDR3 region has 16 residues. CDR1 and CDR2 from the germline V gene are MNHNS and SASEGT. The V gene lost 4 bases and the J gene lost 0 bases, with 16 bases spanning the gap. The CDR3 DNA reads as TGTGCCAGCAGTGGACTATGGGGGACCAGCTCCTACGAGCAGTACTTC. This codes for CASSGLWGTSSYEQYF.

The DNA for the CDR3 is TGTGCCAGCAGCGTAGGGTCCGGGGCGGCCCAGTACTTC. Amino acid sequence: CASSVGSGAAQYF. The V call is TRBV9, the J call TRBJ2-5; D could derive from TRBD1 or TRBD2 (5 bases each). Germline V gene lookup returns CDR1 SGDLS and CDR2 YYNGEE. Trimming stripped 0 bases from V and 9 bases from J, with 12 bases between. The CDR3 loop spans 13 amino acids.

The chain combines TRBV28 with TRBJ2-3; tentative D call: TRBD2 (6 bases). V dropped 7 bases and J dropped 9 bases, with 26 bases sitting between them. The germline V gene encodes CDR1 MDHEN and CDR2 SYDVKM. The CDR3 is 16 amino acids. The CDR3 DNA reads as TGTGCCAGCACCTCAGTGGGTTTCAAACCGGAGGGCACGCAGTATTTT. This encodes CASTSVGFKPEGTQYF. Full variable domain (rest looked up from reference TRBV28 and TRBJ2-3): DVKVTQSSRYLVKRTGEKVFLECVQDMDHENMFWYRQDPGLGLRLIYFSYDVKMKEKGDIPEGYSVSREKKERFSLILESASTNQTSMYLCASTSVGFKPEGTQYFGPGTRLTVL.

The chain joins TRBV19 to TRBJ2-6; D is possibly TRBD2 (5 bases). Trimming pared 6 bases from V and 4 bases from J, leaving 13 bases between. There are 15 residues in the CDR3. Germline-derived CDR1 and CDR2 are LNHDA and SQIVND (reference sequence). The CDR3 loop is CASSGVGSGANVLTF. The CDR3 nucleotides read TGTGCCAGTAGCGGGGTGGGGTCCGGGGCCAACGTCCTGACTTTC.

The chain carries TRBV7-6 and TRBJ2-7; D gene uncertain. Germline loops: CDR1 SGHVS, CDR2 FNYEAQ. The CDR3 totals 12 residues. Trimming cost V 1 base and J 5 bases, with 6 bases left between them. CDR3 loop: CASSLEGNEQYF. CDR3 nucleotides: TGTGCCAGCAGCTTAGAAGGCAACGAGCAGTACTTC.

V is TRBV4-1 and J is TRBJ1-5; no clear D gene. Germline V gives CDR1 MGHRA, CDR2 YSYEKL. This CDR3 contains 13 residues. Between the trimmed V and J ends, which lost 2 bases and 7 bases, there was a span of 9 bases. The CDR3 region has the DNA TGCGCCAGCAGCCAATCCTCTCAACAGCCCCAGCATTTT. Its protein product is CASSQSSQQPQHF.

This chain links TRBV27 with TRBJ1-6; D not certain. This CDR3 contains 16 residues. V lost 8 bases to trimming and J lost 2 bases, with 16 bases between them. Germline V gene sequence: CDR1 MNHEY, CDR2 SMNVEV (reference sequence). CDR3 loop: CASGSTVNPYNSPLHF. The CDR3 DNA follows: TGTGCCAGCGGTTCGACGGTAAACCCCTATAATTCACCCCTCCACTTT.

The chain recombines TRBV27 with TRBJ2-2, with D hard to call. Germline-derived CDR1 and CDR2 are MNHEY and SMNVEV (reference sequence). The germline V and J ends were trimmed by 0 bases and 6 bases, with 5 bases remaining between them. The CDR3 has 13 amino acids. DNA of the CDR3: TGTGCCAGCAGTTTATCTCCGGCCGGGGAGCTGTTTTTT. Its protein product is CASSLSPAGELFF.

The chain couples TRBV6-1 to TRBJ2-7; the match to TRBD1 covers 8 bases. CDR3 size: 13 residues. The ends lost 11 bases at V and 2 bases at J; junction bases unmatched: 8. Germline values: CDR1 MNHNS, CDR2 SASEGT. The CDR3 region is CAGWSQGAYEQYF. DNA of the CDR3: TGTGCCGGATGGTCACAGGGGGCCTACGAGCAGTACTTC.

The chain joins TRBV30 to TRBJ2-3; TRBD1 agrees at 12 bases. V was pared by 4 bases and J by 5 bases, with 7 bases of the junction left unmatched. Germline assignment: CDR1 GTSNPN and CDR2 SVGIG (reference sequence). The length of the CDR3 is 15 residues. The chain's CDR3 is CAWNGGQGARDTQYF. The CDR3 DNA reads TGTGCCTGGAATGGGGGACAGGGGGCGAGAGATACGCAGTATTTT.

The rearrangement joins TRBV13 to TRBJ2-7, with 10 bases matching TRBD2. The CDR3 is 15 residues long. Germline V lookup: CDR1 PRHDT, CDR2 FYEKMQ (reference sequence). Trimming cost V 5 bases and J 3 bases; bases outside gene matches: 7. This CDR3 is CASSPRERGGYEQYF. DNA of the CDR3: TGTGCCAGCAGCCCCAGGGAGCGGGGGGGCTACGAGCAGTACTTC.

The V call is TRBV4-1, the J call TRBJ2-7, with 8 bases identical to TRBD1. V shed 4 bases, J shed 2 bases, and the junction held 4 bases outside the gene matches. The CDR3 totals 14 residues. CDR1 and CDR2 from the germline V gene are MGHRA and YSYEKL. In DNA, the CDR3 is TGCGCCAGCAGCCTGGACAGGGAAGCCTACGAGCAGTACTTC. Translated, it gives CASSLDREAYEQYF.

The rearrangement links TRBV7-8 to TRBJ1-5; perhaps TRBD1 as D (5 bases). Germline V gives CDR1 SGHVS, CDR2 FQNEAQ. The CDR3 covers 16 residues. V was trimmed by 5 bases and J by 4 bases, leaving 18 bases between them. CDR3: CASSPDRQGGNQPQHF. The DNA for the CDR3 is TGTGCCAGCAGCCCGGACCGGCAGGGTGGGAATCAGCCCCAGCATTTT.

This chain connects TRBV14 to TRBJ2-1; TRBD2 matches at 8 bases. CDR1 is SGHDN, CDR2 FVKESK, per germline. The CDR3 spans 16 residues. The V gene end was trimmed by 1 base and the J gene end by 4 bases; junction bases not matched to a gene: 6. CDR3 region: CASSQGLAGPYNEQFF. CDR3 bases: TGTGCCAGCAGCCAAGGATTAGCGGGACCGTACAATGAGCAGTTCTTC.